The 10 T cell receptor beta chains below were found in one sample sequenced in a study of CD8 T cells in ankylosing spondylitis. General study points: There was a TCR beta motif, made of 7 or 8 highly homologous variants, that appeared characteristic of ankylosing spondylitis blood.

These receptors' targets are unknown. TCRdb reprocessed the 5' RACE reads with MiXCR, giving one entry per CDR3 protein. Here the sample spans 350,000 or so distinct CDR3 sequences, approximately 8.2% being singletons. Sequencing input: blood, either unsorted or a sorted T cell fraction (not recorded which). These TCRs come from a male donor with ankylosing spondylitis.

The rearrangement uses TRBV5-1 and TRBJ2-3; no reliable D call. The germline gives CDR1 SGHRS, CDR2 YFSETQ. V lost 2 bases, J lost 0 bases, and 7 bases lay in between. There are 14 residues in the CDR3. The CDR3 DNA follows: TGCGCCAGCAGCTTTACTACTAGCACAGATACGCAGTATTTT. Translating it yields CASSFTTSTDTQYF. Looking up the rest from reference TRBV5-1 and TRBJ2-3 gives the full variable domain: KAGVTQTPRYLIKTRGQQVTLSCSPISGHRSVSWYQQTPGQGLQFLFEYFSETQRNKGNFPGRFSGRQFSNSRSEMNVSTLELGDSALYLCASSFTTSTDTQYFGPGTRLTVL.

This sequence joins TRBV6-5 and TRBJ2-3; TRBD2 aligns across 9 bases. The CDR3 contains 15 residues. The V and J ends lost 2 bases and 5 bases, in that order; junction bases with no gene match: 5. Germline V CDR1 and CDR2: MNHEY, SVGAGI. The CDR3 DNA reads TGTGCCAGCAGTTACGCGGGAGGGCCTGGAGATACGCAGTATTTT. This translates into CASSYAGGPGDTQYF.

In its sample, this clonotype was seen many times. The chain links TRBV3-1 to TRBJ2-7; D remains ambiguous. The CDR3 consists of 15 residues. Germline CDR1 LGHDT, CDR2 YNNKEL (reference sequence). Trimming stripped 1 base from V and 1 base from J, with 11 bases between. The CDR3 here is CASSQAPSLSYEQYF. The CDR3 DNA sequence: TGTGCCAGCAGCCAAGCCCCTAGTCTATCCTACGAGCAGTACTTC.

This sequence joins TRBV12-3 or TRBV12-4 and TRBJ1-5; TRBD1 agrees at 8 bases. The CDR3 extends over 17 amino acids. Trimming took 7 bases from V and 5 from J; bases not matched to a gene: 16. The chain's CDR3 is CASTFSTGEQGDQPQHF. DNA of the CDR3: TGTGCCAGCACGTTCTCAACCGGGGAACAGGGGGATCAGCCCCAGCATTTT.

A few counts support this clonotype. The genes are TRBV28 and TRBJ1-2; D not certain. CDR3 length equals 15 residues. Trimming pared 3 bases from V and 6 bases from J, leaving 17 bases between. Germline CDR1 reads MDHEN; CDR2 reads SYDVKM. The DNA for the CDR3 is TGTGCCAGCAGTTTGGGTGGTGGACCCTCCAATGGCTACACCTTC. This sequence encodes CASSLGGGPSNGYTF.

The chain links TRBV20-1 to TRBJ1-1, with D unresolved. Between the trimmed V and J ends, which lost 0 bases and 0 bases, there was a span of 11 bases. Germline V gene lookup returns CDR1 DFQATT and CDR2 SNEGSKA (reference sequence). This CDR3 has 15 residues. As DNA, the CDR3 is TGCAGTGCTAGAGACTGGACCCGGATGAACACTGAAGCTTTCTTT. Translation gives CSARDWTRMNTEAFF.

The chain links TRBV4-1 to TRBJ1-3, with D possibly TRBD1 on 6 matching bases. There are 17 residues in the CDR3. Germline V gives CDR1 MGHRA, CDR2 YSYEKL. Trimming took 1 base from V and 0 from J, leaving 13 bases between them. This CDR3 reads CASSQGGQRDSGNTIYF. CDR3 nucleotide sequence: TGCGCCAGCAGCCAAGGGGGGCAAAGGGACTCTGGAAACACCATATATTTT.

CDR3 sequence: CASSLLGGHNYNEQFF. In DNA, the CDR3 is TGTGCCAGCAGCCTATTAGGGGGTCACAACTACAATGAGCAGTTCTTC. The chain couples TRBV14 to TRBJ2-1; tentatively, D is TRBD1 (6 bases). This CDR3 has 16 residues. The germline gives CDR1 SGHDN, CDR2 FVKESK. V was shortened by 4 bases and J by 3 bases, with 16 bases between the two germline ends.

The sample holds a few counts of this clonotype. The chain employs TRBV3-1 and TRBJ2-7, with 12 bases aligning to TRBD2. Germline CDR1 LGHDT, CDR2 YNNKEL (reference sequence). This CDR3 contains 19 residues. V gave up 4 bases and J gave up 7 bases; unmatched junction bases: 20. CDR3 sequence reads: CASSLKQETSSGRAREQYF. The CDR3 bases are TGTGCCAGCAGCCTCAAGCAGGAGACCTCTAGCGGGAGGGCCCGGGAGCAGTACTTC.

The sample holds many counts of this clonotype. This chain uses TRBV2 with TRBJ2-7; D not certain. V was shortened by 1 base and J by 4 bases, with 5 bases between the two germline ends. Germline CDR1 reads SNHLY; CDR2 reads FYNNEI. The CDR3 is 12 residues long. CDR3 sequence (DNA): TGTGCCAGCAGTGAAGGCAGGTACGAGCAGTACTTC. As protein: CASSEGRYEQYF.